This entry features one T cell receptor beta chain sequence. V shed 3 bases, J shed 4 bases, and the junction held 9 bases outside the gene matches. Germline-derived CDR1 and CDR2 are WSHSY and SAAADI. There are 16 residues in the CDR3. This entry belongs to a study of blood T cell repertoires in COVID-19. Profiled with immunoSEQ multiplex PCR; TCRdb holds only in-frame clones, not every one. The sample carries about 260,000 clones, roughly nine tenths recorded once. This clonotype originated in a man between 60 and 75 years old who had recovered from COVID-19. This sequence joins TRBV10-2 and TRBJ2-3; 8 positions agree with TRBD1. The sample comprised peripheral blood. The CDR3 protein is CASSDPGRGRADTQYF. The CDR3 nucleotides read TGCGCCAGCAGTGACCCCGGCAGGGGGCGCGCAGATACGCAGTATTTT.